This TCR beta chain was observed in a study of blood T cell dynamics during melanoma immunotherapy. The time point is: week 3, after first cycle of checkpoint inhibitor. In germline, CDR1 is MGHDK, CDR2 SYGVNS. Deletions cut 0 bases from V and 7 bases from J, with 16 bases between. This CDR3 is built from 16 residues. TCRdb keeps only in-frame clones here, not all; method: immunoSEQ multiplex PCR. The sample includes about 4,900 clones, roughly 90% of them seen just once. Specimen: blood, collected from a patient treated with checkpoint blockade. The TCR originated in a human donor with melanoma. The chain links TRBV25-1 to TRBJ2-1; the D gene is possibly TRBD1 (5 bases). The CDR3 spells CASSEYKAGIYNEQFF. The DNA for the CDR3 is TGTGCCAGCAGTGAATACAAGGCAGGGATTTATAATGAGCAGTTCTTC.